This entry is about one T cell receptor (beta chain). Time point described: baseline, week 1 (first vaccination visit). Treatment given: pre-vaccination baseline after standard-of-care therapy. The data were produced by immunoSEQ multiplex PCR, yet TCRdb's version contains in-frame clones alone and is incomplete. This sample carries around 30,000 clones, 65% to 80% of them seen once, and the ten largest clones take about 8.4%. This specimen belongs to a study of a mutant IDH1 vaccine in newly diagnosed glioma. Study background: Treated patients had a mean age of 40.4 years and a sex split that was around 60% male and 37.5% female. Former treatment meant radiotherapy, temozolomide, or both; the majority had gotten both.

In germline, CDR1 is SGHTA, CDR2 FQGNSA. The CDR3 runs to 17 residues. V trimming: 5 bases; J trimming: 6 bases; junction bases outside the gene matches: 17. The sequences come from peripheral blood mononuclear cells (PBMCs), collected from a glioma patient treated with radiotherapy, temozolomide or both. The J gene is TRBJ2-3, the V gene TRBV7-2, with TRBD1 matching 7 bases. The TCR comes from a man aged 45-60 years with glioma. Some clones in this sample may be carry-over from other donors' samples. This CDR3 reads CASSPGTAGPRGDTQYF. DNA of the CDR3: TGTGCCAGCAGCCCCGGGACGGCCGGGCCCAGGGGGGATACGCAGTATTTT.